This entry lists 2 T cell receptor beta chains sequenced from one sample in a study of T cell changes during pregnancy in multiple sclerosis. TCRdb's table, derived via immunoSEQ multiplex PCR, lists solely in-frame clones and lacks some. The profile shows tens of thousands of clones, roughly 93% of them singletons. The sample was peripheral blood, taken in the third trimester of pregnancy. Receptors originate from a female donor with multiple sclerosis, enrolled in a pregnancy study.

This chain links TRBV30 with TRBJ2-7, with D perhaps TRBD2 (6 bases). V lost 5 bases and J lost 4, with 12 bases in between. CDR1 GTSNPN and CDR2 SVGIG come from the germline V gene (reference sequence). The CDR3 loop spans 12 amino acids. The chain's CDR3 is CAWSTSSYEQYF. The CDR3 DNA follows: TGTGCCTGGTCGACTAGTTCGTACGAGCAGTACTTC.

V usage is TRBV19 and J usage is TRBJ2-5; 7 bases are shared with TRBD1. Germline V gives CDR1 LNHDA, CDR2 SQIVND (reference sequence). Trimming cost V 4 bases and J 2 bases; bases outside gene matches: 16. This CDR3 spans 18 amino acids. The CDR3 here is CASSTPIPGTEIQETQYF. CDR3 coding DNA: TGTGCCAGTAGTACCCCAATACCCGGGACAGAGATACAAGAGACCCAGTACTTC.